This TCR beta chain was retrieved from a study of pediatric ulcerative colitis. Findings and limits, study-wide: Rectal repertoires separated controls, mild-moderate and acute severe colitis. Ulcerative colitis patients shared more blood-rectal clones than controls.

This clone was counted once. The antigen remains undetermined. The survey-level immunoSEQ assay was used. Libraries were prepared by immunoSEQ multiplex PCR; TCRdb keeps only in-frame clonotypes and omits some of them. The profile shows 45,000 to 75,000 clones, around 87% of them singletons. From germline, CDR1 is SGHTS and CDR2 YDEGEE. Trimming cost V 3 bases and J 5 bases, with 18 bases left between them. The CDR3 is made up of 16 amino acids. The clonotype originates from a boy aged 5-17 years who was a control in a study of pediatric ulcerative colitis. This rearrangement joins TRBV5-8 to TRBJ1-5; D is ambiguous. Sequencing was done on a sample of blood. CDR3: CASSSTPVGSDQPQHF. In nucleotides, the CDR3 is TGTGCCAGCAGCTCTACACCCGTGGGTTCAGATCAGCCCCAGCATTTT. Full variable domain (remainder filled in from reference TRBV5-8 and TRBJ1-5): EAGVTQSPTHLIKTRGQQATLRCSPISGHTSVYWYQQALGLGLQFLLWYDEGEERNRGNFPPRFSGRQFPNYSSELNVNALELEDSALYLCASSSTPVGSDQPQHFGDGTRLSIL.